This entry is about one T cell receptor beta chain. In the authors' workflow: Amplifying reference gene primers gave estimates of nucleated cell counts. This table comes from immunoSEQ multiplex PCR, and its TCRdb copy is limited to in-frame clones, with some not included. The V and J calls and clone size were taken over from that table, and D and trimming were inferred from the DNA. The sample lists 120,000 or so clones; around 74% were seen once. This record belongs to a study of blood T cell repertoires in COVID-19. Study-level information: Material from acute and convalescent COVID-19 was sourced from the United States, Italy and Spain. PBMCs, B-cell-depleted T cells, or T cells provided the cDNA or gDNA that made up the material.

CDR1 and CDR2 from the germline V gene are SNHLY and FYNNEI. V lost 4 bases and J lost 4, with 8 bases in between. This CDR3 has 13 residues. The sequenced material came from peripheral blood. This receptor was taken from a woman in her sixties with acute or convalescent COVID-19. The chain couples TRBV2 to TRBJ1-3, with a weak D call TRBD1 (5 bases). This chain's CDR3 is CASSAGPGNTIYF. Here the CDR3 DNA reads TGTGCCAGCAGTGCAGGGCCCGGAAACACCATATATTTT.